Presented here are 2 T cell receptor beta chains from one specimen sequenced in a study of T cell responses to AZD1222 COVID-19 vaccine. Here immunoSEQ multiplex PCR was the method, and the copy in TCRdb shows in-frame clones only, minus some. The data contain about 100,000 clones, approximately 88% of them singletons. Sequenced material: peripheral blood, taken on day 0 of AZD1222 vaccination. The receptors derive from an adult in good health.

The chain uses TRBV12-3 or TRBV12-4 and TRBJ1-1, with unresolved D. The length of the CDR3 is 13 residues. V was cut by 6 bases and J by 3 bases, with 11 bases left in between. This CDR3 reads CASRRDTYTEAFF. Written as DNA, the CDR3 is TGTGCCAGCAGACGTGACACTTACACTGAAGCTTTCTTT.

The rearrangement links TRBV5-4 to TRBJ1-6, with D hard to call. Deletions cut 4 bases from V and 9 bases from J, with 17 bases between. The CDR3 totals 15 residues. Germline loops: CDR1 SGHNT, CDR2 YYREEE (reference sequence). CDR3 region: CASSPNSGSGSPLHF. The CDR3 region has the DNA TGTGCCAGCAGCCCCAACTCGGGGTCGGGTTCACCCCTCCACTTT.